This TCR beta chain is from a study of blood T cells in healthy people across ages (dated by TCRdb to between 2014 and 2017). Regarding the study in general: In model experiments, template switching captured roughly one uniquely barcoded TCR beta cDNA molecule for every two T cells. The study measured age-related changes in TCR beta repertoire diversity using deep sequencing normalized with unique cDNA molecular identifiers. The donors were divided into four age groups: young (average around 16 years), middle-aged (roughly 40), aged (about 62) and long-lived (approximately 74). To avoid experimental bias, donors of different ages were randomly spread across the sequencing lanes. Using the same blood draw, the study looked at two additional independent replicas of 1 million unique cDNA reads for two donors, one aged 18 to 30 and the other aged 80 or older.

A remark on this clonotype: Which antigen it targets is not known. Base qualities are missing; no much larger clone stands one base away.

The CDR3 measures 18 amino acids from cysteine to phenylalanine. Only the CDR3 region is kept as DNA, spanning 54 bases read in frame from base 1. After removal of 0 bases from V and 1 base from J, the junction retains 2 bases not matched to a gene. CDR1 and CDR2 (LGHDT, YNNKEL) derive from the germline V gene (reference sequence). Systemically healthy Caucasian individuals from Russia, around 38 in total and aged about 6 to 95 years, were included as donors. Around 10 milliliters of peripheral blood were drawn from each donor into EDTA-treated Vacutainer tubes. PBMCs were isolated by Ficoll-Paque density-gradient centrifugation, with at least 6 million obtained per sample. Total RNA was extracted from PBMCs with Trizol reagent, with at least 5 micrograms obtained per sample. For every donor, an aliquot of PBMCs went through flow cytometry to measure the percentages of naive CD45RAhigh/CD27high T cells.

What the research found in general, with its limitations: Estimates of total diversity based on one million sequenced T cells were considered lower bounds and underestimates. Because donor CMV infection status was unknown, age-related changes in expanded clonotypes were potentially confounded. Compared with the aged group, more naive CD4+ T cells, fewer expanded clones and increased TCR diversity were shown by the long-lived group, suggesting age selection. As age increased, observed TCR beta diversity per million T cells dropped in a roughly linear way, and a significant reduction was already evident by age about 40. A strong correlation was found between observed TCR beta diversity and the percentage of naive T cells measured by flow cytometry. Bulk unsorted PBMC profiling prevented conclusive comparison of naive and antigen-experienced compartments.

Libraries were built with 5' RACE. Sequencing was performed on an Illumina HiSeq 2500. A second roughly 6 to 12 cycle PCR used a sample-barcoded 5' primer and a J-beta primer mix. A template-switch 5' adaptor carrying 12 random nucleotides introduced a unique molecular identifier onto each TCR beta cDNA molecule. Each sample yielded at least 3 million CDR3-containing paired-end reads. All of the RNA was converted into first-strand cDNA using the Mint cDNA synthesis kit, with a TRBC-specific oligonucleotide serving as the primer. Following uracil-DNA glycosylase treatment, a first 18-cycle PCR with universal primers M1SS and BC2_uni_R was performed on all cDNA. The authors' pipeline ran thus. For normalization, 1 million high-quality reads were randomly selected from each sample, with every read carrying a distinct molecular identifier. Reads sharing molecular identifiers were discarded rather than binned into consensus sequences. MiTCR, with a Q25 quality threshold and the strictest error-elimination algorithm, was used for CDR3 identification, clonotype clustering and error correction. A nonparametric unseen species model with Euler transformation was used to estimate lower-bound total TCR beta diversity. The public reads were reprocessed in TCRdb via fastp at Q25 and MiXCR, keeping in-frame beta chains. Rows are combined by CDR3 protein, so each entry shows the most common genes and DNA. TCRdb, rather than the study authors, made the V and J calls. Here the sample has 650,000 to 800,000 distinct CDR3 sequences; approximately 52% occur a single time. The top ten clonotypes cover roughly 12% of the sample.

The clonotype originates from an elderly woman in good health. Sequences were obtained from blood. Recombination connected TRBV3-1 to TRBJ2-3, with 15 bases matching TRBD2. The sequence in DNA is TGTGCCAGCAGCCAAGAGGGACTAGCGGGGGGAGGCACAGATACGCAGTATTTT. Its protein product is CASSQEGLAGGGTDTQYF.